This record looks at one TCR beta chain sequence and its context. Its antigen is unidentified. The method was immunoSEQ multiplex PCR; TCRdb's version includes in-frame clones alone and lacks a portion of them. Of approximately 6,200 clones listed, 82% were seen once; the top ten hold less than 4%. The sample is drawn from a study of T cells after posttransplantation cyclophosphamide. Study results and caveats: Donor-recipient repertoire similarity was low at 1-2 months, rising over year one.

CDR3 length: 16 residues. Germline assignment: CDR1 SGHRS and CDR2 YFSETQ. V lost 0 bases and J lost 7; bases outside the gene matches: 7. A marrow graft followed busulfan-fludarabine conditioning, with cyclophosphamide on days +3 and +4. This sequence was found in a male patient aged 50 to 59 who received an allogeneic stem cell transplant from a related donor and was CMV-positive. T cells may partly derive from the graft donor. Here the sequenced sample was CD4+ T cells sorted from blood, taken around 350 days after allogeneic stem cell transplant with posttransplant cyclophosphamide. The chain uses TRBV5-1 and TRBJ1-2, with 12 bases that match TRBD1. The CDR3 loop reads CASSLVPGTGGVGYTF. Written as DNA, the CDR3 is TGCGCCAGCAGCTTGGTTCCCGGGACAGGGGGCGTTGGCTACACCTTC.